This passage covers 19 T cell receptor beta chains from one sample sequenced in a study of T cell changes during pregnancy in multiple sclerosis. TCRdb's copy holds only in-frame clones and misses some; the assay was immunoSEQ multiplex PCR. Among approximately 60,000 clones listed, roughly nine tenths were seen once. Sequencing was performed on peripheral blood, taken before pregnancy. All receptors come from a female donor with multiple sclerosis, enrolled in a pregnancy study.

Written as DNA, the CDR3 is TGTGCCAGCTCATATTTGGATACCGTCTCTGATCCGGGGACGCGAGGAGGGACAGATACGCAGTATTTT. Its translation is CASSYLDTVSDPGTRGGTDTQYF. V is TRBV18 and J is TRBJ2-3; D perhaps matches TRBD2 (6 bases). Germline CDR1 is KGHSH and CDR2 is LQKENI. Trimming removed 5 bases at V and 3 bases at J, with 39 bases between. This CDR3 has 23 amino acids.

The chain joins TRBV19 to TRBJ2-2; 7 nucleotides match TRBD1. Germline CDR1 reads LNHDA; CDR2 reads SQIVND (reference sequence). The CDR3 covers 14 residues. V shed 6 bases, J shed 5 bases, and the junction held 6 bases outside the gene matches. In DNA, the CDR3 is TGTGCCAGTAGCTACAGGGGCGGGACCGGGGAGCTGTTTTTT. It codes for CASSYRGGTGELFF.

The rearrangement links TRBV19 to TRBJ2-7, with 7 nucleotides matching TRBD2. From germline, CDR1 is LNHDA and CDR2 SQIVND (reference sequence). The CDR3 has 16 amino acids. J gave up 3 bases and V 2 bases, and 10 bases lay outside the gene matches. This chain's CDR3 is CASSISGLAEHYEQYF. CDR3 nucleotide sequence: TGTGCCAGTAGTATATCTGGGCTAGCGGAACACTACGAGCAGTACTTC.

The chain employs TRBV27 and TRBJ1-3; D may be TRBD1 (5 bases). Deletions cut 2 bases from V and 0 bases from J, with 17 bases between. Germline CDR1 MNHEY, CDR2 SMNVEV (reference sequence). This CDR3 region has 18 residues. The CDR3 sequence: CASSLTPMTEYSGNTIYF. The CDR3 DNA sequence: TGTGCCAGCAGTTTAACCCCAATGACAGAATACTCTGGAAACACCATATATTTT.

The chain recombines TRBV4-3 with TRBJ2-1; 10 nucleotides agree with TRBD2. V trimming: 1 base; J trimming: 8 bases; junction bases outside the gene matches: 11. CDR3 size: 17 residues. Per the germline V gene, CDR1 is LGHNA and CDR2 is YSLEER. The CDR3 DNA reads TGCGCCAGCAGCCAAGGGGGACTAGCGTTTCGAGAGGATGAGCAGTTCTTC. Translation gives CASSQGGLAFREDEQFF.

The J gene is TRBJ2-5, the V gene TRBV6-5; D is perhaps TRBD2 (5 bases). This CDR3 contains 14 residues. CDR1 is MNHEY, CDR2 SVGAGI, per germline. V lost 4 bases, J lost 0 bases, and 9 bases lay in between. The CDR3 nucleotides are TGTGCCAGCAGTTCGAACGGGGACCAAGAGACCCAGTACTTC. Its protein product is CASSSNGDQETQYF.

The chain links TRBV5-4 to TRBJ1-5; TRBD1 might be the D (5 bases). Trimming took 2 bases from V and 3 from J, leaving 12 bases between them. This CDR3 is built from 15 residues. Per germline, CDR1 SGHNT and CDR2 YYREEE (reference sequence). The CDR3 spells CASSLGGTPNQPQHF. CDR3 DNA: TGTGCCAGCAGCTTAGGCGGGACCCCCAATCAGCCCCAGCATTTT.

The J gene is TRBJ1-6, the V gene TRBV7-9; D unclear. The germline V gene has CDR1 SEHNR and CDR2 FQNEAQ (reference sequence). This CDR3 is 11 amino acids long. V lost 5 bases to trimming and J lost 9 bases, with 5 bases between them. The CDR3 region has the DNA TGTGCCAGCAGCGCCGGTTCACCCCTCCACTTT. It translates to CASSAGSPLHF.

The chain links TRBV5-1 to TRBJ1-4, with D unresolved. This CDR3 is 13 amino acids long. V lost 4 bases and J lost 2, with 6 bases in between. Germline CDR1 and CDR2: SGHRS and YFSETQ. CDR3 sequence reads: CASSPRTNEKLFF. As DNA, the CDR3 is TGCGCCAGCAGCCCCCGGACTAATGAAAAACTGTTTTTT.

Only one count was recorded for this clone. The chain links TRBV7-9 to TRBJ1-2, with a weak D call TRBD1 (5 bases). The CDR3 sequence is 18 residues long. Trimming removed 2 bases at V and 1 base at J, with 20 bases between. Germline V gene lookup returns CDR1 SEHNR and CDR2 FQNEAQ (reference sequence). CDR3 DNA sequence: TGTGCCAGCAGCTTATGGGTCCTCGCGGGGCCTATTAACTATGGCTACACCTTC. It encodes CASSLWVLAGPINYGYTF.

This chain joins TRBV18 and TRBJ2-3; 9 bases map to TRBD2. V was pared by 3 bases and J by 2 bases, with 6 bases of the junction left unmatched. This CDR3 has 16 residues. From germline, CDR1 is KGHSH and CDR2 LQKENI. The CDR3, as DNA: TGTGCCAGCTCACCCAGGCCTAGCGGGGTCACAGATACGCAGTATTTT. Translated, it gives CASSPRPSGVTDTQYF.

The chain carries TRBV29-1 and TRBJ2-1, with 12 bases aligning to TRBD2. The V and J ends lost 8 bases and 1 base, in that order; junction bases with no gene match: 6. The CDR3 has 15 residues. In germline, CDR1 is SQVTM, CDR2 ANQGSEA. CDR3 DNA sequence: TGCAGCTCGACCGGACTAGCGGGGTCCTACAATGAGCAGTTCTTC. This translates into CSSTGLAGSYNEQFF.

In this sample, this clone turned up a few times. The J gene is TRBJ1-2, the V gene TRBV6-6; 8 bases align to TRBD1. Germline V gene data show CDR1 as MNHNY and CDR2 as SVGAGI (reference sequence). Losses at the gene ends were 5 bases for V and 2 bases for J; bases not matched to a gene: 1. The CDR3 contains 13 residues. CDR3: CASSRQGNYGYTF. The CDR3 DNA reads as TGTGCCAGCAGTCGACAGGGGAACTATGGCTACACCTTC.

The V and J genes are TRBV2 and TRBJ2-3; 10 bases fit TRBD2. This CDR3 contains 15 residues. The germline CDR1 and CDR2 sequences are SNHLY and FYNNEI. J gave up 0 bases and V 11 bases, and 8 bases lay outside the gene matches. The CDR3 protein is CAGGSSGGSTDTQYF. DNA for the CDR3: TGTGCCGGGGGCTCTAGCGGGGGTAGCACAGATACGCAGTATTTT.

This chain connects TRBV4-1 to TRBJ1-2; TRBD1 might be the D (5 bases). CDR1 is MGHRA and CDR2 is YSYEKL in the germline V gene. Trimming removed 3 bases from V and 0 bases from J, with 17 bases in between. The CDR3 is made up of 17 amino acids. DNA for the CDR3: TGCGCCAGCAGCCATCAGAAGGGAGGGGCTTCTAACTATGGCTACACCTTC. This gives the protein CASSHQKGGASNYGYTF.

CDR3 coding DNA: TGTGCCAGCAGCCCCGGGCCACAGGGAAATTTGAATGAGCAGTTCTTC. As protein: CASSPGPQGNLNEQFF. The rearrangement joins TRBV5-4 to TRBJ2-1; a weak D match, TRBD1 (6 bases). The germline V and J ends were trimmed by 4 bases and 7 bases, with 21 bases remaining between them. The V gene's germline CDR1 is SGHNT and CDR2 YYREEE (reference sequence). The CDR3 covers 16 residues.

V usage is TRBV7-2 and J usage is TRBJ1-5; 8 bases map to TRBD1. CDR3 length equals 13 residues. V lost 6 bases, J lost 6 bases, and 4 bases stayed unmatched. Germline loops: CDR1 SGHTA, CDR2 FQGNSA. The CDR3 nucleotides read TGTGCCAGCAGTTTAACAGGGGGTCAGCCCCAGCATTTT. The encoded protein is CASSLTGGQPQHF.

CDR3 in amino acids: CASSVGLGGPFMNTEAFF. The CDR3 bases are TGTGCCAGCAGCGTAGGGTTGGGGGGGCCCTTTATGAACACTGAAGCTTTCTTT. The chain employs TRBV9 and TRBJ1-1; D is perhaps TRBD1 (6 bases). This CDR3 spans 18 amino acids. With 0 bases removed from V and 0 bases from J, the gap between germline ends came to 18 bases. Germline V gene data show CDR1 as SGDLS and CDR2 as YYNGEE.

The chain links TRBV5-1 to TRBJ1-4, with D uncertain. CDR1 is SGHRS and CDR2 is YFSETQ in the germline V gene. This CDR3 is built from 14 residues. Trimming cost V 0 bases and J 5 bases, with 8 bases left between them. The CDR3 spells CASSLGGGNEKLFF. CDR3 bases: TGCGCCAGCAGCTTGGGGGGAGGCAATGAAAAACTGTTTTTT. Variable domain in full (rest from reference TRBV5-1 and TRBJ1-4): KAGVTQTPRYLIKTRGQQVTLSCSPISGHRSVSWYQQTPGQGLQFLFEYFSETQRNKGNFPGRFSGRQFSNSRSEMNVSTLELGDSALYLCASSLGGGNEKLFFGSGTQLSVL.